The entry below describes one TCR beta chain. These data belong to a study of blood T cell repertoires in COVID-19. Germline V gene lookup returns CDR1 WNHNN and CDR2 SYGVQD (reference sequence). The CDR3 covers 15 residues. The V segment lost 3 bases and the J segment 1 base; nucleotides outside the gene matches: 4. Living in 25 or so US areas, the participants were between about 18 and 100 years of age. The table came from immunoSEQ multiplex PCR; TCRdb's copy has only in-frame clones and leaves some out. This table has roughly 240,000 clones, about 82% appearing once. The TCR was taken from a woman aged 50 to 60 who had recovered from COVID-19. Source material: PBMCs or T cells enriched from blood (not recorded which). The rearrangement joins TRBV10-1 to TRBJ2-5, with 8 bases identical to TRBD2. Here the CDR3 reads CASSDSGTSQETQYF. Written as DNA, the CDR3 is TGCGCCAGCAGTGATAGCGGGACCTCCCAAGAGACCCAGTACTTC.